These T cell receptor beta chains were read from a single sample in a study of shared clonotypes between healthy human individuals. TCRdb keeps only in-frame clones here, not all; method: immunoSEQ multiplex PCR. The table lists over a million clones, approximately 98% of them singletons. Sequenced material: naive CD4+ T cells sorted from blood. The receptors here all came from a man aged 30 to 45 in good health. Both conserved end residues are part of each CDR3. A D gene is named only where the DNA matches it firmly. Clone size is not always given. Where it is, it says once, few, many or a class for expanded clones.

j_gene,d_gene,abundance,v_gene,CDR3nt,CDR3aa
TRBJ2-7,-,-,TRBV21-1,TGTGCCAGCAGCAAAGGACACCGGGTCAAATCCTACGAGCAGTACTTC,CASSKGHRVKSYEQYF
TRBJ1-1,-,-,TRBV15,TGTGCCACCAGCAGAGATTTTCCAGGGACGAACACTGAAGCTTTCTTT,CATSRDFPGTNTEAFF
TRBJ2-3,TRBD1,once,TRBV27,TGTGCCAGCAGTTTACTAGGACAGGGGGCAGTAGATACGCAGTATTTT,CASSLLGQGAVDTQYF
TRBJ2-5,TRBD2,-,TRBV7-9,TGTGCCAGCATTCCCGGACTAGCGGGAGCAGAGACCCAGTACTTC,CASIPGLAGAETQYF
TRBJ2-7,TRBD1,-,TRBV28,TGTGCCAGCAGTTTATTGGGACAGGGAGGCTACGAGCAGTACTTC,CASSLLGQGGYEQYF
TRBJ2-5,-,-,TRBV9,TGTGCCAGCAGCGTAGTAGGACCCGAAGAGACCCAGTACTTC,CASSVVGPEETQYF
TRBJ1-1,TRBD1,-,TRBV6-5,TGTGCCAGCAGTTACGGGACAGGGGGCTTGATGACTGAAGCTTTCTTT,CASSYGTGGLMTEAFF
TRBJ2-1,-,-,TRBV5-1,TGCGCCAGCTCGCCACAAGTTTATGAGAACAATGAGCAGTTCTTC,CASSPQVYENNEQFF
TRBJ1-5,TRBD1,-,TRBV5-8,TGTGCCAGCAGTATACAGGGGGCCGGGAATCAGCCCCAGCATTTT,CASSIQGAGNQPQHF
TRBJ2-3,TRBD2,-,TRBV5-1,TGCGCCAGCAGCCGCAGGACTAGCGGAGATACCTGGGGGGATACGCAGTATTTT,CASSRRTSGDTWGDTQYF